This TCR beta chain stems from a study of blood T cells in healthy people across ages. Study outcomes and limitations: Unsorted PBMCs ruled out conclusive naive versus antigen-experienced comparison.

Through a sample-barcoded 5' primer and a J-beta primer mix, a second PCR was run for roughly 6 to 11 cycles. TCRdb fed the 5' RACE reads into MiXCR, producing one record per CDR3 protein. This sample has 1.5 million to 2 million distinct CDR3 sequences, with under 30% found just once. Germline CDR1 SGHTA, CDR2 FQGNSA. The CDR3 spans 16 residues. Concerning this clonotype itself: No antigen is known for it.

Sequencing input: blood. The TCR sequence derives from a woman in her 30s in good health. The chain uses TRBV7-2 and TRBJ2-7; 12 bases are shared with TRBD1. The J call is doubtful: the DNA matches TRBJ2-5 better. The DNA for the CDR3 is TGTGCCAGCAGCGAAGTCGGGACAGGGGGCAGAGAGACCCAGTACTTC. Encoded protein: CASSEVGTGGRETQYF.